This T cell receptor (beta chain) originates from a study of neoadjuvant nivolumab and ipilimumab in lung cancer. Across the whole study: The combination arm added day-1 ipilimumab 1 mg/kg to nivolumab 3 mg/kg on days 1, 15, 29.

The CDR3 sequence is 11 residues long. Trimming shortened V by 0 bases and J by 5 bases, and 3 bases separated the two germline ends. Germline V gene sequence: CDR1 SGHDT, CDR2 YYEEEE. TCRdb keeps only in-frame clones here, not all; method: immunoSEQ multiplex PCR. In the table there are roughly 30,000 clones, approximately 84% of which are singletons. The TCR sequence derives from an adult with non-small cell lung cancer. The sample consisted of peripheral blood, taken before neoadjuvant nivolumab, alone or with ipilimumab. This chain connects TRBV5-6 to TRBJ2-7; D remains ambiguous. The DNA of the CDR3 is TGTGCCAGCAGCTTGGCCAACGAGCAGTACTTC. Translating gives CASSLANEQYF.